The clone carrying this TCR beta chain was detected only once. This sample stems from a study of blood T cells in healthy people across ages. This CDR3 spans 12 amino acids. The germline gives CDR1 MDHEN, CDR2 SYDVKM. It was with a sample-barcoded 5' primer and a J-beta primer mix that a second PCR of roughly 7 to 12 cycles was run. TCRdb reprocessed the 5' RACE reads with MiXCR, giving one entry per CDR3 protein. Counted here are roughly 1 million distinct CDR3 sequences, less than 25% occurring once; the ten biggest clones make up around 0.75%. This sample was shared with a second study, whose subject was T cells of mothers and their children.

This TCR came from a girl aged 2-10 years in good health. The chain carries TRBV28 and TRBJ2-5; maybe TRBD2 (6 bases). The J call may be in error: the DNA end matches TRBJ2-7 better. Sequenced input: blood. For the CDR3, the DNA is TGTGCCAGCGGGGGACTCTCCTACGAGCAGTACTTC. Its protein is CASGGLSYEQYF.